The 19 T cell receptor beta chains below all came from one sample that was sequenced in a study of OX40 agonist ivuxolimab in advanced cancers. Profiling relied on immunoSEQ multiplex PCR, and the TCRdb table lists in-frame clones only, not all of them. The sample lists roughly 50,000 clones, approximately 88% seen once, with approximately 13% in the top ten. Sequencing used CD4+ or CD8+ T cells sorted from blood, obtained in a trial of the OX40 agonist ivuxolimab. The receptors were gathered from an adult with an advanced solid tumor such as melanoma, head and neck, liver or kidney cancer.

V gene TRBV28 combines with J gene TRBJ2-7; D possibly corresponds to TRBD2 (5 bases). CDR3 size: 13 residues. The V gene's germline CDR1 is MDHEN and CDR2 SYDVKM. Trimming took 5 bases from V and 4 from J, leaving 12 bases between them. The CDR3 is CASSPSGSYEQYF. For the CDR3, the DNA is TGTGCCAGCAGTCCTTCGGGGTCTTACGAGCAGTACTTC.

This chain connects TRBV19 to TRBJ2-1, with D unresolved. The germline V and J ends were trimmed by 5 bases and 6 bases, with 17 bases remaining between them. Germline V gene lookup returns CDR1 LNHDA and CDR2 SQIVND (reference sequence). The CDR3 runs 15 residues. The CDR3 sequence: CASSFASHWGNEQFF. The CDR3 bases are TGTGCCAGTAGTTTTGCGTCCCATTGGGGCAATGAGCAGTTCTTC. Drawing the rest from reference TRBV19 and TRBJ2-1, the complete variable domain is DGGITQSPKYLFRKEGQNVTLSCEQNLNHDAMYWYRQDPGQGLRLIYYSQIVNDFQKGDIAEGYSVSREKKESFPLTVTSAQKNPTAFYLCASSFASHWGNEQFFGPGTRLTVL.

The CDR3 sequence: CASSPQGRSGGLAKNIQYF. The DNA of the CDR3 is TGTGCCAGCAGCCCACAAGGTCGGAGCGGGGGCCTAGCCAAAAACATTCAGTACTTC. The chain has TRBV7-2 and TRBJ2-4; TRBD2 agrees at 8 bases. Trimming cost V 5 bases and J 0 bases; bases outside gene matches: 15. Germline loops: CDR1 SGHTA, CDR2 FQGNSA. CDR3 size: 19 residues.

V gene TRBV6-5 combines with J gene TRBJ1-2, with 7 bases identical to TRBD1. The length of the CDR3 is 15 residues. V lost 6 bases to trimming and J lost 2 bases; unmatched junction nucleotides: 9. Germline V gives CDR1 MNHEY, CDR2 SVGAGI. CDR3 sequence: CASSSPGQSNYGYTF. In DNA form, the CDR3 reads TGTGCCAGCAGCTCTCCGGGACAGTCAAACTATGGCTACACCTTC.

The chain uses TRBV6-1 and TRBJ2-7; D possibly matches TRBD1 or TRBD2 (5 bases each). Germline V gives CDR1 MNHNS, CDR2 SASEGT. V was trimmed by 3 bases and J by 5 bases, leaving 8 bases between them. The CDR3 is 12 amino acids. Here the CDR3 reads CASSEWGNEQYF. CDR3 bases: TGTGCCAGCAGTGAGTGGGGGAACGAGCAGTACTTC.

The rearrangement uses TRBV5-4 and TRBJ1-4, with 8 bases fitting TRBD1. This CDR3 has 16 residues. Trimming at V came to 3 bases and at J to 0 bases, leaving 4 bases not matched to a gene. Germline assignment: CDR1 SGHNT and CDR2 YYREEE (reference sequence). The CDR3 protein is CASSSQGGSTNEKLFF. The CDR3, as DNA: TGTGCCAGCAGCTCACAGGGGGGGTCAACTAATGAAAAACTGTTTTTT.

The V and J genes are TRBV7-2 and TRBJ2-7, with D possibly being TRBD2 (6 bases). This CDR3 region has 14 residues. Looked up from germline, CDR1 is SGHTA and CDR2 is FQGNSA. V lost 1 base to trimming and J lost 5 bases, with 12 bases between them. The chain's CDR3 is CASSLGDSGDEQYF. Written as DNA, the CDR3 is TGTGCCAGCAGCTTAGGGGACTCCGGGGACGAGCAGTACTTC.

As for this clone: In the same sample, other DNA sequences code for this CDR3. In DNA, the CDR3 is TGTGCCAGCATTCGGGGCAGGACAGGGCCTAATCAACCCCAGCATTTT. This sequence encodes CASIRGRTGPNQPQHF. The chain couples TRBV21-1 to TRBJ1-5; TRBD1, the table's D call, was not compared with the DNA. TRBV21-1 is a listed pseudogene. The CDR3 contains 16 residues.

The CDR3 loop reads CASSLDTNTEAFF. In nucleotides, the CDR3 is TGCGCCAGCAGCTTGGACACGAACACTGAAGCTTTCTTT. J is TRBJ1-1 and V is TRBV5-1; D uncertain. Germline V gene lookup returns CDR1 SGHRS and CDR2 YFSETQ. Deletions cut 0 bases from V and 1 base from J, with 4 bases between. The CDR3 consists of 13 residues.

The table lists this clone with a few counts. V is TRBV7-2 and J is TRBJ2-1, with D tentatively TRBD2 (5 bases). CDR3 length: 15 amino acids. The V end lost 3 bases, the J end lost 4 bases, and 13 bases lay between the germline ends. Germline V gene data show CDR1 as SGHTA and CDR2 as FQGNSA. CDR3 in amino acids: CASSFSSSVYNEQFF. CDR3 DNA: TGTGCCAGCAGCTTTTCTAGCTCTGTGTACAATGAGCAGTTCTTC.

The chain links TRBV6-6 to TRBJ2-7; 9 bases line up with TRBD1. Looked up from germline, CDR1 is MNHNY and CDR2 is SVGAGI (reference sequence). With V trimmed by 5 bases and J by 2 bases, 7 bases remained unmatched. CDR3 length equals 15 residues. CDR3 bases: TGTGCCAGCAGTCAAAACCGGGACAGGGCCTACGAGCAGTACGTC. The encoded protein is CASSQNRDRAYEQYV.

The V gene is TRBV4-1, the J gene TRBJ1-1; TRBD1 aligns across 9 bases. V was pared by 1 base and J by 4 bases, with 10 bases of the junction left unmatched. From germline, CDR1 is MGHRA and CDR2 YSYEKL. The CDR3 loop spans 17 amino acids. Written as DNA, the CDR3 is TGCGCCAGCAGCCAAGTTCCGCGGACAGGGGCGGGCACTGAAGCTTTCTTT. As protein: CASSQVPRTGAGTEAFF.

The genes are TRBV6-5 and TRBJ2-7, with 9 bases matching TRBD1. This CDR3 spans 15 amino acids. Germline CDR1 is MNHEY and CDR2 is SVGAGI. V shed 4 bases and J 3 bases; nucleotides not matched to a gene: 7. The CDR3 bases are TGTGCCAGCAGTTGCCGGGACAGGGTTGGCTACGAGCAGTACGTC. Translated: CASSCRDRVGYEQYV.

V is TRBV4-1 and J is TRBJ2-1; 13 positions match TRBD2. The CDR3 totals 16 residues. The V segment lost 2 bases and the J segment 4 bases; nucleotides outside the gene matches: 2. CDR1 MGHRA and CDR2 YSYEKL come from the germline V gene. The CDR3 DNA is TGCGCCAGCAGCCAACTGGGACTAGCGGGGTACAATGAGCAGTTCTTC. Translation gives CASSQLGLAGYNEQFF.

V usage is TRBV4-1 and J usage is TRBJ2-6; 8 nucleotides line up with TRBD1. V lost 4 bases, J lost 0 bases, and 8 bases stayed unmatched. This CDR3 spans 18 amino acids. Germline V gives CDR1 MGHRA, CDR2 YSYEKL. The CDR3 sequence is CASSRAWDRRSGANVLTF. Here the CDR3 DNA reads TGCGCCAGCAGCCGCGCCTGGGACAGGCGCTCTGGGGCCAACGTCCTGACTTTC.

This clone has only a few counts. The genes are TRBV2 and TRBJ2-5; TRBD1 is a possible D gene (6 bases). The germline V gene has CDR1 SNHLY and CDR2 FYNNEI. There are 14 residues in the CDR3. V was clipped by 3 bases and J by 1 base, with 9 bases between them. The CDR3 spells CASSDSRGQETQYF. Here the CDR3 DNA reads TGTGCCAGCAGTGATAGCAGGGGCCAAGAGACCCAGTACTTC.

The chain carries TRBV29-1 and TRBJ2-1; 9 bases map to TRBD1. Per the germline V gene, CDR1 is SQVTM and CDR2 is ANQGSEA. V shed 4 bases and J 6 bases; nucleotides not matched to a gene: 25. The CDR3 spans 20 residues. CDR3 nucleotides: TGCAGCGTTGTTCTCTCATGGGTGGAGGGGACAGGGAGGATGCGCAATGAGCAGTTCTTC. It yields the protein CSVVLSWVEGTGRMRNEQFF.

This chain links TRBV5-6 with TRBJ2-3; D gene ambiguous. With 1 base removed from V and 2 bases from J, the gap between germline ends came to 11 bases. The CDR3 runs 15 residues. Germline values: CDR1 SGHDT, CDR2 YYEEEE. The CDR3 reads CASSLYPSFTDTQYF. DNA of the CDR3: TGTGCCAGCAGCTTGTATCCCAGTTTCACAGATACGCAGTATTTT.

The chain uses TRBV5-1 and TRBJ2-3; 11 bases align to TRBD2. Unmatched junction bases numbered 3, after V lost 3 bases and J lost 6 bases. CDR1 and CDR2 (germline): SGHRS, YFSETQ. The CDR3 length is 14 residues. This CDR3 is CASSSSSGGDTQYF. As DNA, the CDR3 is TGCGCCAGCAGCTCTTCTAGCGGGGGGGATACGCAGTATTTT.